These T cell receptor beta chains were read from a single sample in a study of tumor-infiltrating lymphocytes in oesophageal squamous cell carcinoma. MiXCR was run by TCRdb on the PCR reads, yielding one entry per CDR3 protein. Altogether about 15,000 distinct CDR3 sequences are present, roughly 54% being singletons, with the ten largest covering more than 35%. Sample: esophageal tumor tissue. All receptors derive from a female donor with esophageal squamous cell carcinoma. CDR3s include the opening cysteine and the closing phenylalanine or tryptophan. Fields, in order: D gene, J gene, V gene, CDR3 length, clone size, CDR3 DNA, CDR3 protein. A D gene is named only where the DNA matches it firmly. Clone size is not always given. Where it is, it says once, few, many or a class for expanded clones.

d_call: TRBD1
j_call: TRBJ2-3
v_call: TRBV7-2
cdr3_length: 16
clone_size: few
cdr3_nt: TGTGCCAGCAGTTTCCGACAGGGGAGCGGCACAGATACGCAGTATTTT
cdr3_aa: CASSFRQGSGTDTQYF

d_call: -
j_call: TRBJ2-7
v_call: TRBV25-1
cdr3_length: 15
clone_size: -
cdr3_nt: TGTGCCAGCAGTGGGGGGGTGGCTCTACGCTACGAGCAGTACTTC
cdr3_aa: CASSGGVALRYEQYF

d_call: -
j_call: TRBJ1-2
v_call: TRBV7-2
cdr3_length: 14
clone_size: few
cdr3_nt: TGTGCCAGCAGCCTTGGACAACACAGCTATGGCTACACCTTC
cdr3_aa: CASSLGQHSYGYTF

d_call: -
j_call: TRBJ2-5
v_call: TRBV12-3/TRBV12-4
cdr3_length: 12
clone_size: -
cdr3_nt: TGTGCCAGCAATTTCCTTGGGGGTATCCAGTACTTC
cdr3_aa: CASNFLGGIQYF

d_call: -
j_call: TRBJ2-1
v_call: TRBV6-6
cdr3_length: 17
clone_size: -
cdr3_nt: TGTGCCAGCAGTTACTCGATTTTCGGGTCCTCCTACAATGAGCAGTTCTTC
cdr3_aa: CASSYSIFGSSYNEQFF

d_call: TRBD2
j_call: TRBJ2-3
v_call: TRBV7-2
cdr3_length: 19
clone_size: -
cdr3_nt: TGTGCCAGCAGCTTAGCAGCGGGGGACTGGAGGGAAACCACAGATACGCAGTATTTT
cdr3_aa: CASSLAAGDWRETTDTQYF

d_call: -
j_call: TRBJ2-7
v_call: TRBV6-1
cdr3_length: 16
clone_size: medium-sized
cdr3_nt: TGTGCCAGCAGTGAAGGAGGGCGGGGACCCTACTACGAGCAGTACTTC
cdr3_aa: CASSEGGRGPYYEQYF

d_call: TRBD2
j_call: TRBJ2-1
v_call: TRBV27
cdr3_length: 16
clone_size: medium-sized
cdr3_nt: TGTGCCAGCAGTCCCGGCGGGCTAGCGGGAGCTCTTGAGCAGTTCTTC
cdr3_aa: CASSPGGLAGALEQFF

d_call: TRBD2
j_call: TRBJ2-5
v_call: TRBV7-3
cdr3_length: 14
clone_size: -
cdr3_nt: TGTGCCAGCAGCCGACTAGCGGGAGGGGGGACCCAGTACTTC
cdr3_aa: CASSRLAGGGTQYF

d_call: -
j_call: TRBJ1-5
v_call: TRBV7-2
cdr3_length: 15
clone_size: -
cdr3_nt: TGTGCCAGCAGCTTAGGGGGTACAGGGAGCCAGCCCCAGCATTTT
cdr3_aa: CASSLGGTGSQPQHF

d_call: TRBD1
j_call: TRBJ2-7
v_call: TRBV7-9
cdr3_length: 16
clone_size: -
cdr3_nt: TGTGCCAGCAACGATTTTCCGGGACAGGGGACCTACGAGCAGTACTTC
cdr3_aa: CASNDFPGQGTYEQYF

d_call: TRBD2
j_call: TRBJ2-1
v_call: TRBV6-2/TRBV6-3
cdr3_length: 16
clone_size: -
cdr3_nt: TGTGCCAGCAGCAGTACCGGGACTAGCGGGAGGAATGAGCAGTTCTTC
cdr3_aa: CASSSTGTSGRNEQFF

d_call: TRBD2
j_call: TRBJ2-2
v_call: TRBV7-3
cdr3_length: 15
clone_size: many
cdr3_nt: TGTGCCAGCAGTTTAGTACTAGCGGGACCCGGGGAGCTGTTTTTT
cdr3_aa: CASSLVLAGPGELFF

d_call: -
j_call: TRBJ2-7
v_call: TRBV7-2
cdr3_length: 13
clone_size: medium-sized
cdr3_nt: TGTGCCAGCAGCCCCCGGGTGTCCTACGAGCAGTACTTC
cdr3_aa: CASSPRVSYEQYF

d_call: -
j_call: TRBJ1-2
v_call: TRBV28
cdr3_length: 16
clone_size: -
cdr3_nt: TGTGCCAGCAGTTTAGTGACAGTTTTAACTAACTATGGCTACACCTTC
cdr3_aa: CASSLVTVLTNYGYTF

d_call: TRBD2
j_call: TRBJ2-2
v_call: TRBV12-3/TRBV12-4
cdr3_length: 15
clone_size: -
cdr3_nt: TGTGCCAGCAGTTGGGATAGCGGGAGTACCGGGGAGCTGTTTTTT
cdr3_aa: CASSWDSGSTGELFF

d_call: -
j_call: TRBJ1-6
v_call: TRBV7-2
cdr3_length: 14
clone_size: -
cdr3_nt: TGTGCCAGCAGCTTCGCGACAGTTCATTCACCCCTCCACTTT
cdr3_aa: CASSFATVHSPLHF

d_call: -
j_call: TRBJ2-1
v_call: TRBV7-3
cdr3_length: 14
clone_size: -
cdr3_nt: TGTGCCAGCAGCTTAACGTACGGGGTAAGGGAGCAGTTCTTC
cdr3_aa: CASSLTYGVREQFF

d_call: -
j_call: TRBJ2-1
v_call: TRBV6-6
cdr3_length: 12
clone_size: once
cdr3_nt: TGTGCCAGCAGACTAATCCACAATGAGCAGTTCTTC
cdr3_aa: CASRLIHNEQFF

d_call: TRBD1
j_call: TRBJ1-1
v_call: TRBV28
cdr3_length: 13
clone_size: -
cdr3_nt: TGTGCCAGCAACCTCTCAGGCAGGGGGGAAGCTTTCTTT
cdr3_aa: CASNLSGRGEAFF

d_call: TRBD1
j_call: TRBJ2-5
v_call: TRBV7-9
cdr3_length: 14
clone_size: few
cdr3_nt: TGTGCCAGCAGCTTTGCGACAGGGTCAGAGACCCAGTACTTC
cdr3_aa: CASSFATGSETQYF

d_call: -
j_call: TRBJ2-3
v_call: TRBV7-6
cdr3_length: 14
clone_size: -
cdr3_nt: TGTGCCAGCAGCCCCCAGGGGCCCACAGATACGCAGTATTTT
cdr3_aa: CASSPQGPTDTQYF

d_call: -
j_call: TRBJ2-1
v_call: TRBV7-2
cdr3_length: 13
clone_size: -
cdr3_nt: TGTGCCAGCAGCATAGGGATGGCAGGGAGCCAGTTCTTC
cdr3_aa: CASSIGMAGSQFF

d_call: TRBD1
j_call: TRBJ1-5
v_call: TRBV7-8
cdr3_length: 14
clone_size: once
cdr3_nt: TGTGCCAGCAGCCGGGGACAGGGTAATCAGCCCCAGCATTTT
cdr3_aa: CASSRGQGNQPQHF

d_call: -
j_call: TRBJ2-1
v_call: TRBV30
cdr3_length: 11
clone_size: few
cdr3_nt: TGTGCCTGGAGGTTCGGTAATGAGCAGTTCTTC
cdr3_aa: CAWRFGNEQFF